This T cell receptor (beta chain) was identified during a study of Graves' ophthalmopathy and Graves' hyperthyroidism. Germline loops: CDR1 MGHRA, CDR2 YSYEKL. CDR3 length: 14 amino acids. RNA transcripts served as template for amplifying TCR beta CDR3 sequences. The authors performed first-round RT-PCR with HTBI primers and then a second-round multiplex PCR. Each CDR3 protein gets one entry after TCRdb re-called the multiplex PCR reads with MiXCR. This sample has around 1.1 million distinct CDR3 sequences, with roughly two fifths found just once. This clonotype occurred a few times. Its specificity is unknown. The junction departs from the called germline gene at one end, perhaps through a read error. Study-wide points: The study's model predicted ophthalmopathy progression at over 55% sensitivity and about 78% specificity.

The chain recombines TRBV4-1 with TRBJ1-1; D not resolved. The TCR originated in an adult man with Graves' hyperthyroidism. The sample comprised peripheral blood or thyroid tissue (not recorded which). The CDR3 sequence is CANSPEEEKAEAFF. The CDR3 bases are TGCGCCAACAGCCCCGAAGAGGAGAAGGCTGAAGCTTTCTTT.